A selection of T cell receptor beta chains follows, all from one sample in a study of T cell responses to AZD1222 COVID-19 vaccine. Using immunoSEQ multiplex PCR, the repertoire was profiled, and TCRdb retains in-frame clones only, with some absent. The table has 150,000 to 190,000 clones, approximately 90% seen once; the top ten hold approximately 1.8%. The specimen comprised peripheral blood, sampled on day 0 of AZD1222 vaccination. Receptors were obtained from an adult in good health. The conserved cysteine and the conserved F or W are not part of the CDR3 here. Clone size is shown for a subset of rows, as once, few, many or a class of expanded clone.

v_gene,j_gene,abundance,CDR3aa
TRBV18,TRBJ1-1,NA,ASSLQGWEMNTEAF
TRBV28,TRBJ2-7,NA,ASSFAGNEQY
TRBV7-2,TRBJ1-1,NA,ASSLRQNTEAF
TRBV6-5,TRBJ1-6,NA,ASRTDRTLNSPLH
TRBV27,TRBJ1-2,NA,ASSLSENPNYGYT
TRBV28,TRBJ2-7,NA,ASSFRDRVVYEQY
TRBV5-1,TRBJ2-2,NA,ASSLANRGTGELF
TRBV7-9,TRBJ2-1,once,ASSLQGNNEQF
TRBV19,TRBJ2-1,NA,ASSMVLAVEQF
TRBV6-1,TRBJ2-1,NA,ASSDYRQAGYNEQF
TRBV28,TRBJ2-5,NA,ASSLARGETQY
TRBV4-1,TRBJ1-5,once,ASSQEYPAGQPQH
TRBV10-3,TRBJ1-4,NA,AISAGVGLNEKLF
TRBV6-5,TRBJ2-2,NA,ASSYGGTNTGELF
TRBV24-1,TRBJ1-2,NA,ATSSGVNYGYT
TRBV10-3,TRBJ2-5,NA,AIGVAGETQY
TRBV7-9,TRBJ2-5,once,ASSPGGRVETQY
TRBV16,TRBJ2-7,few,ASSRDRGSYEQY
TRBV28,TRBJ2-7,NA,ASSFQGNSYEQY
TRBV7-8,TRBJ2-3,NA,ASSLDVGTDTQY
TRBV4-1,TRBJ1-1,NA,ASSQFGGGNTEAF
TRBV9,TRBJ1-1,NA,ASSSRGNTEAF
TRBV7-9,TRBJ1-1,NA,ASSPGTVEAF
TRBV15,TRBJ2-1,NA,ATSTRTSGIYNEQF
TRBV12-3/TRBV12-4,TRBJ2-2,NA,ASSLRGSGELF
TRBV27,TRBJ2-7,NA,ASSLGAGTYEQY
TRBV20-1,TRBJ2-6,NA,SASTEPNLAGANVLT
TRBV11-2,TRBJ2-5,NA,ASSHNGLAGTETQY
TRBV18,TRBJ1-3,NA,ASETGTGAGLHTIY
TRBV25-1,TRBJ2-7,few,ASSEPVEDSSYEQY
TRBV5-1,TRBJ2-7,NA,ASSPRGTPYSYEQY
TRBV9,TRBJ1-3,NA,ASSSGNTIY
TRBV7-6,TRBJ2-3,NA,ASSKRLASSTDTQY
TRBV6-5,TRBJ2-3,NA,ASSYGQGAGDTQY
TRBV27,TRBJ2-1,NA,ASRSSVAGFSGNEQF
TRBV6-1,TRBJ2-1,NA,ASSGAGTGKNEQF
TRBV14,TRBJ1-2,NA,ASSQNNRHYGYT